This TCR beta chain emerged from a study of T cells in localized non-small cell lung cancer (dated by TCRdb to 2019 to 2021). Notes on the research overall: The study examined T cell repertoires in approximately 240 patients with early-stage NSCLC and compared tumors with uninvolved tumor-adjacent lungs. All 220 or so NSCLC patients in the cohort were treatment-naive and had localized lung tumors that were resected. Of the NSCLC patients, around 130 were male and around 99 were female, and the mean age was approximately 64 years. Overall results and qualifications from the work: The highest T cell clonality was observed in uninvolved tumor-adjacent lung, where clonality exceeded that of tumor, suggesting that antigenic responses were more focused in uninvolved tumor-adjacent lung. Higher T cell density in blood was associated with longer overall survival, whereas higher clonality in adjacent lung was associated with shorter survival. A median of about 61 of the top 100 tumor clones turned up in the paired uninvolved adjacent lung, and some 28 of those clones also ranked among the top 100 of that same adjacent lung. Because of the exploratory design, TCR variables were selected using unadjusted p-values without false-discovery rate correction. Because multi-region tumor sequencing was not done, intratumor heterogeneity could not be ruled out.

Its CDR3 holds 16 amino acids, cysteine through phenylalanine. The CDR3 DNA has 48 bases and is translated from base 1. The germline V gene provides CDR1 SGHTA and CDR2 FQGNSA. V is reduced by 0 bases and J by 0 bases, leaving a spacing of 10 bases between them. A word on this clone: Which antigen it targets is not known. No much larger clone exists at a distance of one base, and base qualities are not known.

The immunoSEQ Assay was used to sequence TCR beta CDR3 regions from DNA. The authors processed their data as follows. To compute T cell density, TCR beta template counts were normalized to usable DNA, which was estimated by amplifying housekeeping genes. Richness was estimated with the preseqR package, extrapolating to 400,000 templates for PBMC samples and 120,000 templates for tissue samples. Clonality was calculated as one minus Pielou's evenness. Tissue-enriched TCRs were identified by differential abundance testing using productive amino-acid clonotypes, minimum total count 5 and alpha 0.1. Repertoire overlap between compartments was quantified with the Jaccard Index and Morisita Overlap Index. TCR beta CDR3s were clustered by GLIPH together with public tetramer-defined viral CDR3s, and at least three viral sequences plus V-gene enrichment were required for viral motifs. The table comes from immuneACCESS by way of TCRdb, which keeps in-frame sequences with V and J called. Part of the clones is missing from these tables; in studies checked, under half for an unresolved V gene and the rest for unknown reasons. V and J calls and clone size are given by that table; D and trimming were obtained from the DNA. The sample table lists tens of thousands of clones, 86% of them with a count of one. The top ten hold around 6% of the sample.

At diagnosis, peripheral blood, uninvolved tumor-adjacent lung and tumor were collected and stored as a combination of fresh-frozen and FFPE material. For TCR repertoire profiling, blood samples were analyzed as peripheral blood mononuclear cells. This sequence was found in a male donor older than 55 with stage II lung adenocarcinoma. The sequencing here drew on peripheral blood mononuclear cells, taken before any cancer treatment. This chain joins TRBV7-2 to TRBJ2-3; no confident D gene assignment can be made. The CDR3 sequence is CASSLASTRSTDTQYF. The DNA sequence is given as TGTGCCAGCAGCTTAGCCTCTACCCGTAGCACAGATACGCAGTATTTT.